This T cell receptor (beta chain) was profiled in a study of neurological immune-mediated disorders. Study outcomes and limitations: Private repertoires in all groups were suggested by the absence of shared CDR3 amino acid sequences among expanded clones across subjects. Multiple sclerosis was found to have the least TCR clonal expansion, below healthy controls, and HTLV-1-associated myelopathy the most. Neither clinical nor MRI features were found to be associated with the multiple sclerosis repertoire cluster.

With 10-nucleotide random UMIs, 5'RACE was used to make the cDNA. TCRdb re-called the 5' RACE reads with MiXCR, one entry per CDR3 protein. The repertoire includes 65,000 to 80,000 distinct CDR3 sequences, 4.8% of them detected once, and about 2.2% sits in the top ten. The sample holds many counts of this clonotype. The antigen is undetermined. The J segment lost 4 bases and the V segment lost 3 bases, leaving 3 bases of the junction unmatched. Germline values: CDR1 SGHRS, CDR2 YFSETQ. This CDR3 is 14 amino acids long. The genes are TRBV5-1 and TRBJ1-4; the match to TRBD1 covers 7 bases. Material for sequencing was PBMCs. This receptor was identified in a woman in her 70s with multiple sclerosis. CDR3 in amino acids: CASSSGQVNEKLFF. CDR3 nucleotides: TGCGCCAGCAGCTCAGGACAGGTTAATGAAAAACTGTTTTTT.